Detailed here is one T cell receptor (beta chain). Methods used by the authors: By means of reference gene primer amplification, nucleated cell counts were estimated. The method was immunoSEQ multiplex PCR; TCRdb's version includes in-frame clones alone and lacks a portion of them. The V and J calls and clone size are taken from that table; D and trimming were inferred from the DNA. Of hundreds of thousands of clones in the sample, approximately 90% were seen once. The Seattle patients joined while their infection was active and were tracked longitudinally afterward. This sample was taken from a study of blood T cell repertoires in COVID-19. Study context: Some COVID-19 samples were acute and others convalescent; all came from the United States, Italy and Spain.

The CDR3 runs 13 residues. Germline loops: CDR1 SNHLY, CDR2 FYNNEI. Trimming cost V 5 bases and J 3 bases, with 11 bases left between them. This chain joins TRBV2 and TRBJ2-7; D might be TRBD1 (6 bases). The TCR comes from a young man with COVID-19, enrolled during active disease. Sequenced sample: peripheral blood. The CDR3, as DNA: TGTGCCAGCAGTCGACAGGTGGACTACGAGCAGTACTTC. Translation: CASSRQVDYEQYF.